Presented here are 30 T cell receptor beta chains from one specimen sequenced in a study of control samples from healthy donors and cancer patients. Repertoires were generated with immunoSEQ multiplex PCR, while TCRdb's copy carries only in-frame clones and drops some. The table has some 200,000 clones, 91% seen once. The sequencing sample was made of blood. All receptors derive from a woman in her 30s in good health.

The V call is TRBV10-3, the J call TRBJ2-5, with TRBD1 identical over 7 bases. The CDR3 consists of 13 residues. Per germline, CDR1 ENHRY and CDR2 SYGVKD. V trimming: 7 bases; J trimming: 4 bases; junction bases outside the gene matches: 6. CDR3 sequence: CAIKGTEGETQYF. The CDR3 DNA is TGTGCCATCAAGGGGACAGAAGGAGAGACCCAGTACTTC.

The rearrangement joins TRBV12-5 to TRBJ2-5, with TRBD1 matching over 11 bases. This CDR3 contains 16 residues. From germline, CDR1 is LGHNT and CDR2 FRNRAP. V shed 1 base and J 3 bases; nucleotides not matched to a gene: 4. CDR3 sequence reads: CASGLGTGGAKETQYF. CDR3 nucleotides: TGTGCTAGTGGTTTGGGGACAGGGGGCGCAAAAGAGACCCAGTACTTC.

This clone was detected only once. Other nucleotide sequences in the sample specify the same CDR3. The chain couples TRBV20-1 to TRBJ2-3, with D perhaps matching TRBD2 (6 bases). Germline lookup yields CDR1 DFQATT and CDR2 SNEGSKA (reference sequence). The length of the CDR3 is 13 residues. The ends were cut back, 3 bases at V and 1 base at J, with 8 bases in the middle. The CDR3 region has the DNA TGCAGTGCTAGTTCGGGGGGCACAGATACGCAGTATTTT. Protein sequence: CSASSGGTDTQYF.

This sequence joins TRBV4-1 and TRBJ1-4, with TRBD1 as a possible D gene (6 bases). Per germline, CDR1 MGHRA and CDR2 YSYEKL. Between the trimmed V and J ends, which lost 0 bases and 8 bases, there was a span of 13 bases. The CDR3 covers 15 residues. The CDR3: CASSQDWGGGEKLFF. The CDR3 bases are TGCGCCAGCAGCCAAGATTGGGGGGGCGGCGAAAAACTGTTTTTT.

The CDR3 DNA sequence: TGCGCCAGCAGTGGGACAGGGGTTAATTCACCCCTCCACTTT. Its protein is CASSGTGVNSPLHF. V gene TRBV10-1 combines with J gene TRBJ1-6; 9 bases line up with TRBD1. From germline, CDR1 is WNHNN and CDR2 SYGVQD (reference sequence). This CDR3 has 14 residues. J gave up 6 bases and V 4 bases, and 1 base lay outside the gene matches.

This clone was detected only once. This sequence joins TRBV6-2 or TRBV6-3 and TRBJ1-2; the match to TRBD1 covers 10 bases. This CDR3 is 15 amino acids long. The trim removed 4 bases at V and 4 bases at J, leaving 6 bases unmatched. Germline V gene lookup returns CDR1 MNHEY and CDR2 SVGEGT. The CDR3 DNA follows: TGTGCCAGCAGTTCCCGGACAGGGGGAGGCTATGGCTACACCTTC. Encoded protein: CASSSRTGGGYGYTF.

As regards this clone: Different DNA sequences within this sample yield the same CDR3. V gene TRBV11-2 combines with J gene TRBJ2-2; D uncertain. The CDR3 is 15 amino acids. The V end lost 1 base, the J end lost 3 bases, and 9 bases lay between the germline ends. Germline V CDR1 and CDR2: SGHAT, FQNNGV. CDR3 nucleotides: TGTGCCAGCAGCTTAGGACCCAGCGACACCGGGGAGCTGTTTTTT. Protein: CASSLGPSDTGELFF.

In nucleotides, the CDR3 is TGTGCCAGCAGTCAGGACAGGGGACATGAGCAGTTCTTC. Its translation is CASSQDRGHEQFF. The chain is built from TRBV2 and TRBJ2-1, with 9 bases that match TRBD1. The CDR3 length is 13 residues. V lost 5 bases and J lost 8; bases outside the gene matches: 4. Looked up from germline, CDR1 is SNHLY and CDR2 is FYNNEI.

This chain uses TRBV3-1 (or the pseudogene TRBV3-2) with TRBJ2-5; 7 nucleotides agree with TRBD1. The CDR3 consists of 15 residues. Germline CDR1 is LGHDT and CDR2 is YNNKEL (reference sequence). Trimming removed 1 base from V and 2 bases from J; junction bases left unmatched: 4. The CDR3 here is CASSQVMGQQETQYF. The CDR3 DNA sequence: TGTGCCAGCAGCCAAGTTATGGGACAGCAAGAGACCCAGTACTTC.

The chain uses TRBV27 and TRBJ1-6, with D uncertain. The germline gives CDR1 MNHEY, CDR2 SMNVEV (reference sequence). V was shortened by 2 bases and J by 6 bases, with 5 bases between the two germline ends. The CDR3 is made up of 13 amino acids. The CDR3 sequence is CASSLGRNSPLHF. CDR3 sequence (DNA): TGTGCCAGCAGTTTAGGTCGTAATTCACCCCTCCACTTT.

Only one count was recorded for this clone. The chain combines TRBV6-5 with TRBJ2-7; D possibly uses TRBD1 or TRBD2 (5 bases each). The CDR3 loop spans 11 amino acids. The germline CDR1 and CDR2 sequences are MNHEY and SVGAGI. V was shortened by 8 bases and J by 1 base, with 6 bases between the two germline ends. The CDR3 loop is CASGGSYEQYF. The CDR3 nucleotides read TGTGCCAGCGGGGGTTCCTACGAGCAGTACTTC.

CDR3 sequence reads: CASSPGTGIANEKLFF. CDR3 DNA: TGCGCCAGCAGCCCCGGGACAGGGATTGCTAATGAAAAACTGTTTTTT. V usage is TRBV5-1 and J usage is TRBJ1-4; 9 bases align to TRBD1. Germline lookup yields CDR1 SGHRS and CDR2 YFSETQ. After removal of 4 bases from V and 3 bases from J, the junction contained 7 bases not matched to a gene. This CDR3 has 16 residues. Based on the CDR3 plus reference TRBV5-1 and TRBJ1-4, the full variable domain is KAGVTQTPRYLIKTRGQQVTLSCSPISGHRSVSWYQQTPGQGLQFLFEYFSETQRNKGNFPGRFSGRQFSNSRSEMNVSTLELGDSALYLCASSPGTGIANEKLFFGSGTQLSVL.

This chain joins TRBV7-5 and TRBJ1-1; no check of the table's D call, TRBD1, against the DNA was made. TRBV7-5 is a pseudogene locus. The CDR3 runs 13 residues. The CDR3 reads CASRTGGGTEAFF. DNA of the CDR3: TGTGCCAGCCGGACAGGGGGTGGCACTGAAGCTTTCTTT.

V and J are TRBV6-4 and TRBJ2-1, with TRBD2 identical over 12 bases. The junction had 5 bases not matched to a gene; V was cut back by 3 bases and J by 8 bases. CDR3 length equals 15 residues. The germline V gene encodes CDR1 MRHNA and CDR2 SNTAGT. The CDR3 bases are TGTGCCAGCAGTGATTGGTCTAGCGGGAGGGATGAGCAGTTCTTC. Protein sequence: CASSDWSSGRDEQFF.

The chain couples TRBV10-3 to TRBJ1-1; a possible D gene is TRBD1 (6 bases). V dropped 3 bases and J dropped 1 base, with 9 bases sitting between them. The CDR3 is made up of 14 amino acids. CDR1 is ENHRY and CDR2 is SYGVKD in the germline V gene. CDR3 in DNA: TGTGCCATCAGTGACCGACAGGAGAACACTGAAGCTTTCTTT. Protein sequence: CAISDRQENTEAFF.

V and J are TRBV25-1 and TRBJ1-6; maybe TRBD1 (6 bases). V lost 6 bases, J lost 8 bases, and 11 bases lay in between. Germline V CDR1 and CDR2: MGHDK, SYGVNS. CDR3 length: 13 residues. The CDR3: CASRRGTDSPLHF. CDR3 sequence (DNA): TGTGCCAGCAGAAGGGGGACGGATTCACCCCTCCACTTT.

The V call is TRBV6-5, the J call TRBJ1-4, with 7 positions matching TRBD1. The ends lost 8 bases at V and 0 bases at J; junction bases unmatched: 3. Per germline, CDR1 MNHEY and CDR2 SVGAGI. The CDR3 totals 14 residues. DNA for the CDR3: TGTGCCAGCCTAGGGGGCCCAACTAATGAAAAACTGTTTTTT. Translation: CASLGGPTNEKLFF.

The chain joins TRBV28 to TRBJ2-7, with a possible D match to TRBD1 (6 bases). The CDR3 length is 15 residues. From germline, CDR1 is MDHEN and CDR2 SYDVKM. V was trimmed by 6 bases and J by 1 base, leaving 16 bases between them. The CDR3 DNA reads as TGTGCCAGCAGGACGACAGGTAGGGGATCCTACGAGCAGTACTTC. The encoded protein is CASRTTGRGSYEQYF.

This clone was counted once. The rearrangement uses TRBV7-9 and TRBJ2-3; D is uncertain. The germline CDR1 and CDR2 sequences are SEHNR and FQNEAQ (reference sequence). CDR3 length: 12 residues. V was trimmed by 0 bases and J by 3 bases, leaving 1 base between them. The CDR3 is CASSLATDTQYF. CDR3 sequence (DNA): TGTGCCAGCAGCTTAGCGACAGATACGCAGTATTTT.

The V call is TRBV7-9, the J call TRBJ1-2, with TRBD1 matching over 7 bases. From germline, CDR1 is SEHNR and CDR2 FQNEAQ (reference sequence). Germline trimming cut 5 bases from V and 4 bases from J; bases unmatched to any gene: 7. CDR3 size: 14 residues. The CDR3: CASSPQGRSYGYTF. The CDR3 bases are TGTGCCAGCAGCCCACAGGGGAGGTCCTATGGCTACACCTTC.

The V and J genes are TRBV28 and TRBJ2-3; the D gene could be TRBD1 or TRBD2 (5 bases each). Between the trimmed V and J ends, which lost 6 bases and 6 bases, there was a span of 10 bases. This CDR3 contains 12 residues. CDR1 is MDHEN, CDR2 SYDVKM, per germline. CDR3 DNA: TGTGCCAGCAGCCCCAGGGACGATACGCAGTATTTT. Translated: CASSPRDDTQYF. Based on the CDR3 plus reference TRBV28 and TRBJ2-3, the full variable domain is DVKVTQSSRYLVKRTGEKVFLECVQDMDHENMFWYRQDPGLGLRLIYFSYDVKMKEKGDIPEGYSVSREKKERFSLILESASTNQTSMYLCASSPRDDTQYFGPGTRLTVL.

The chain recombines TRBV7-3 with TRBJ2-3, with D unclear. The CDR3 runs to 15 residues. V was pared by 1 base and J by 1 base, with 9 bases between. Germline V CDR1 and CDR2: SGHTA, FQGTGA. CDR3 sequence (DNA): TGTGCCAGCAGCTTAATCCCCGCGGGCACAGATACGCAGTATTTT. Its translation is CASSLIPAGTDTQYF.

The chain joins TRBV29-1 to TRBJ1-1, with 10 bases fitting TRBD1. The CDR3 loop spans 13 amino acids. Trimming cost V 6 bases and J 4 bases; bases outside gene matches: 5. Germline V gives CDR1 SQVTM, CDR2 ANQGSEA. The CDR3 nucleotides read TGCAGCGTCCCCGGGACAGGGGTCACTGAAGCTTTCTTT. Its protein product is CSVPGTGVTEAFF.

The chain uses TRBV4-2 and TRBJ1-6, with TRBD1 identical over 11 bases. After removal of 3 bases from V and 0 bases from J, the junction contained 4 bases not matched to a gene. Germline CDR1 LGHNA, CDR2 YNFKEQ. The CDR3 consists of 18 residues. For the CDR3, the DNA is TGTGCCAGCAGCCACCGGGACAGGGGGAGCTCCTATAATTCACCCCTCCACTTT. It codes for CASSHRDRGSSYNSPLHF.

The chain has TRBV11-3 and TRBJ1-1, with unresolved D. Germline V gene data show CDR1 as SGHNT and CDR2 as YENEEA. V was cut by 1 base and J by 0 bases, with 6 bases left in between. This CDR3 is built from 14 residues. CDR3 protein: CASSLARLNTEAFF. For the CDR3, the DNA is TGTGCCAGCAGCTTAGCCAGGCTGAACACTGAAGCTTTCTTT.

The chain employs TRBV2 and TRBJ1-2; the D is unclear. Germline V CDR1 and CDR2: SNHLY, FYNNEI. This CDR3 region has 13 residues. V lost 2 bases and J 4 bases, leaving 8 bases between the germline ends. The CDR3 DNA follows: TGTGCCAGCAGTGAACAGGAGGGCTATGGCTACACCTTC. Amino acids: CASSEQEGYGYTF.

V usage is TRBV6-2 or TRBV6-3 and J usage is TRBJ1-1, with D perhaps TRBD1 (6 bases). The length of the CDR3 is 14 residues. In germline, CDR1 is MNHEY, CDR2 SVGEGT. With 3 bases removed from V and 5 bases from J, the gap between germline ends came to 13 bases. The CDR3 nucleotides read TGTGCCAGCAGTTATAGGGGGTCGGGAACTGAAGCTTTCTTT. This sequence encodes CASSYRGSGTEAFF.

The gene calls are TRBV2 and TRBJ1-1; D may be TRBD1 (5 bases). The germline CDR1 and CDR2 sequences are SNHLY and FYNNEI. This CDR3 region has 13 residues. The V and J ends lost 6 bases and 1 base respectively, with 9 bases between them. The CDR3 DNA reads TGTGCCAGCAGGACAAGGGGGAACACTGAAGCTTTCTTT. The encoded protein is CASRTRGNTEAFF.

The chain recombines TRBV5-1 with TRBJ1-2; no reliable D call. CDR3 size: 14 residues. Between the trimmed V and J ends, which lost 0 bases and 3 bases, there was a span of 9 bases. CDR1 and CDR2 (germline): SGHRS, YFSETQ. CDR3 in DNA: TGCGCCAGCAGCTTGGCCTGGGCAGACTATGGCTACACCTTC. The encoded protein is CASSLAWADYGYTF.

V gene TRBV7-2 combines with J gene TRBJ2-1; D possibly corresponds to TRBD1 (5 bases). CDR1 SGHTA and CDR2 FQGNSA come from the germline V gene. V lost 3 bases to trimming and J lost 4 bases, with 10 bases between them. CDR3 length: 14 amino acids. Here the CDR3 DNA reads TGTGCCAGCAGCTTCCAGGGTAGGTACAATGAGCAGTTCTTC. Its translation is CASSFQGRYNEQFF.